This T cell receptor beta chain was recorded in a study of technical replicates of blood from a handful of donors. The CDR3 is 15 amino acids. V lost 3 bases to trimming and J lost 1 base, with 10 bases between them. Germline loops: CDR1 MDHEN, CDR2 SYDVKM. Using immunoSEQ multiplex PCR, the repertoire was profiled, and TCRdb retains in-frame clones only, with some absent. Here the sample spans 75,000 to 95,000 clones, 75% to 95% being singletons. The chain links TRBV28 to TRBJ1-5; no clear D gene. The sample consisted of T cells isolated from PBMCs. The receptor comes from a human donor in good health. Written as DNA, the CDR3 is TGTGCCAGCAGTTTGAGTCAGGCGAGCAATCAGCCCCAGCATTTT. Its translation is CASSLSQASNQPQHF.